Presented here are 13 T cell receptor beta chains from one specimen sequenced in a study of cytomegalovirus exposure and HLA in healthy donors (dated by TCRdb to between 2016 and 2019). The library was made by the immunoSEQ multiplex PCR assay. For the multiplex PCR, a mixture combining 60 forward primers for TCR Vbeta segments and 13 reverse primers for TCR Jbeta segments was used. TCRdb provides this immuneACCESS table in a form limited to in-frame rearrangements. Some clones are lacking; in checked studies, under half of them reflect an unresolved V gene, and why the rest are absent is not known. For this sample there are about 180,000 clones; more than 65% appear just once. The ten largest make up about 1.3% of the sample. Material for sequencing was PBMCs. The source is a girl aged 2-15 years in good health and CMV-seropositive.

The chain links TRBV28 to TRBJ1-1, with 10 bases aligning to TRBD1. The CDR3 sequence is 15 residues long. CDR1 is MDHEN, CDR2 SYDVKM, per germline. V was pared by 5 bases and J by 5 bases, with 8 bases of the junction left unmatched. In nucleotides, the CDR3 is TGTGCCAGCAGTCTGACAGGGACAGGGGTTACTGAAGCTTTCTTT. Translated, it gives CASSLTGTGVTEAFF.

The CDR3 loop is CASSVAGTGYGANVLTF. DNA of the CDR3: TGTGCCAGCAGCGTAGCTGGGACAGGGTATGGGGCCAACGTCCTGACTTTC. The chain uses TRBV9 and TRBJ2-6; the match to TRBD1 covers 9 bases. The germline gives CDR1 SGDLS, CDR2 YYNGEE. CDR3 size: 17 residues. Trimming removed 0 bases from V and 3 bases from J; junction bases left unmatched: 4.

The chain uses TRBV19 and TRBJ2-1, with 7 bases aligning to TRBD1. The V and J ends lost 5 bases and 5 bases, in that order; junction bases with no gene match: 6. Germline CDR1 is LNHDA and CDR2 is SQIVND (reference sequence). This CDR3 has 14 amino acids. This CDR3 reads CASSVYRGDNEQFF. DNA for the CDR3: TGTGCCAGTAGTGTCTACAGGGGAGACAATGAGCAGTTCTTC.

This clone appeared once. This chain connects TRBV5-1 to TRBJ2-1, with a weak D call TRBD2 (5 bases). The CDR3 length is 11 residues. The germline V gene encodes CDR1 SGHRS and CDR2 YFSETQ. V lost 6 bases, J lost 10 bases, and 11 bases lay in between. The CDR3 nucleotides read TGCGCCAGCATAGAGGGAGTGGAGCAGTTCTTC. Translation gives CASIEGVEQFF.

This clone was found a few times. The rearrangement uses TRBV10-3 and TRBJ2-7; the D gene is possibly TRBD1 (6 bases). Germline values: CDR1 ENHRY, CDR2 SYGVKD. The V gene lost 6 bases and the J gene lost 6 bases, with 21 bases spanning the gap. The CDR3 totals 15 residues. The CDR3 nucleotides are TGTGCCATCAGCCACCGGGGACACAGTACAGGCGAGCAGTACTTC. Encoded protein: CAISHRGHSTGEQYF.

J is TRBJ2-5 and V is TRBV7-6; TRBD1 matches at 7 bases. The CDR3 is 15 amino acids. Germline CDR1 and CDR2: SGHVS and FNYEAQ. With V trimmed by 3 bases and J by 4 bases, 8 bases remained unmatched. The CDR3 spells CASSFLQGIGETQYF. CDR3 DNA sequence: TGTGCCAGCAGCTTTTTACAGGGGATCGGAGAGACCCAGTACTTC.

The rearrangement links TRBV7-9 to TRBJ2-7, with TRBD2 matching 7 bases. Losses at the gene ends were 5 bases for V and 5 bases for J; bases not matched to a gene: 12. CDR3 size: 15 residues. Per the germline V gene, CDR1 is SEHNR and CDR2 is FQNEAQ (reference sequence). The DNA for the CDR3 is TGTGCCAGCAGCGCCACCGGGACTACTGTTGACGAGCAGTACTTC. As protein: CASSATGTTVDEQYF. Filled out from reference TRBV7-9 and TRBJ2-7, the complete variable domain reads DTGVSQNPRHKITKRGQNVTFRCDPISEHNRLYWYRQTLGQGPEFLTYFQNEAQLEKSRLLSDRFSAERPKGSFSTLEIQRTEQGDSAMYLCASSATGTTVDEQYFGPGTRLTVT.

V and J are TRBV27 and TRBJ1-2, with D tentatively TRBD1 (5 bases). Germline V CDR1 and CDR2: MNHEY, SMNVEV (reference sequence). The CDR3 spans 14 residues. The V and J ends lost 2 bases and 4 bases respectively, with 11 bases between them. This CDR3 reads CASSLRGGSYGYTF. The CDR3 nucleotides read TGTGCCAGCAGTTTAAGGGGAGGATCCTATGGCTACACCTTC.

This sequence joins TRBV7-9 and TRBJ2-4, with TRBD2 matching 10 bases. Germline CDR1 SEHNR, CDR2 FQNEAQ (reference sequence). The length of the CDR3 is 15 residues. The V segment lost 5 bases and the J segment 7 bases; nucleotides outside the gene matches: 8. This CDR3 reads CASSPIAGGRNIQYF. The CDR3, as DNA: TGTGCCAGCAGCCCCATAGCGGGAGGTAGGAACATTCAGTACTTC. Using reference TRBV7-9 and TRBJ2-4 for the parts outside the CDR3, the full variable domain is DTGVSQNPRHKITKRGQNVTFRCDPISEHNRLYWYRQTLGQGPEFLTYFQNEAQLEKSRLLSDRFSAERPKGSFSTLEIQRTEQGDSAMYLCASSPIAGGRNIQYFGAGTRLSVL.

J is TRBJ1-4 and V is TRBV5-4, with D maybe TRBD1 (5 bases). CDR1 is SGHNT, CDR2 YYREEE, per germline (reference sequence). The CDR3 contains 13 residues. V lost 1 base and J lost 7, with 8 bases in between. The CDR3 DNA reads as TGTGCCAGCAGCTTGTCTAGGGGTGAAAAACTGTTTTTT. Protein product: CASSLSRGEKLFF.

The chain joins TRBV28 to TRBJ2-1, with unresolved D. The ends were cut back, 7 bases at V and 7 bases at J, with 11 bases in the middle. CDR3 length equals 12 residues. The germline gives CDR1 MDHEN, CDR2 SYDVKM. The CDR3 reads CASTRGPNEQFF. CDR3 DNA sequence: TGTGCCAGCACCCGAGGCCCGAATGAGCAGTTCTTC.

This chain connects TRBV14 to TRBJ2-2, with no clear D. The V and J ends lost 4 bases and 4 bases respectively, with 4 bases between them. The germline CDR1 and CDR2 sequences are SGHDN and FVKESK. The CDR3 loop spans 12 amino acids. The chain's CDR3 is CASSPGTGELFF. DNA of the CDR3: TGTGCCAGCAGCCCAGGCACCGGGGAGCTGTTTTTT.

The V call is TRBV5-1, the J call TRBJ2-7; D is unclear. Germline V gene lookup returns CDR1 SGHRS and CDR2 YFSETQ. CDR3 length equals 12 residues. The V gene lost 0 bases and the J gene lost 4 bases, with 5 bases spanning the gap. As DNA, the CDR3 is TGCGCCAGCAGCTTGGACTTTTACGAGCAGTACTTC. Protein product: CASSLDFYEQYF.